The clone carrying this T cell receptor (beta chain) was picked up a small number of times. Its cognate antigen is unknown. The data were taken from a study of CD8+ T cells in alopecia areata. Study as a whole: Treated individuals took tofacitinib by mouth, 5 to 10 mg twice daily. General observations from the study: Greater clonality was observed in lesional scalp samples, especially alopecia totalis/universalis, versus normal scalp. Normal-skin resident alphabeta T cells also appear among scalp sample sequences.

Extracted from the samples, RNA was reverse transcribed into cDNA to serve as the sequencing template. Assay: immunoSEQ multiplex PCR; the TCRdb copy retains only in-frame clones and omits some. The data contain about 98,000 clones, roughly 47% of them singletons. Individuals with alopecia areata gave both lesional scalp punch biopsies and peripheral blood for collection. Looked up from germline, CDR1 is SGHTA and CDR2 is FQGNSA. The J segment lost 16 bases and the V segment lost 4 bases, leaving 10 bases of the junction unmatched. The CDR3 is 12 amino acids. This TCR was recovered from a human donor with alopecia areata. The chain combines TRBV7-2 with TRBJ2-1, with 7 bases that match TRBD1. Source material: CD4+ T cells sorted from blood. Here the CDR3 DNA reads TGTGCCAGCAGCTCCGACAGGGTTTTTGCCTTCTTC. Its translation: CASSSDRVFAFF. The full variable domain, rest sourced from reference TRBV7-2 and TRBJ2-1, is GAGVSQSPSNKVTEKGKDVELRCDPISGHTALYWYRQSLGQGLEFLIYFQGNSAPDKSGLPSDRFSAERTGGSVSTLTIQRTQQEDSAVYLCASSSDRVFAFFGPGTRLTVL.